Sequencing of this T cell receptor beta chain was carried out in a study of beta chain features in type 1 diabetes. Of the isolated RNA, all was reverse transcribed, and so the sequenced material was expressed TCRB transcripts. Sequencing used immunoSEQ multiplex PCR; TCRdb keeps in-frame clones, though not all of them. The sample lists a few hundred thousand clones, 24% seen once, with around 0.011% in the top ten. Study observations and caveats: Diminished insertions and augmented deletions at VDJ junctions characterized type 1 diabetes patients. Healthy donors had naive, central memory and Treg TCRB repertoires that appeared less similar than those seen among patients. A moderate, significant TCRB CDR3 shortening appeared in type 1 diabetes across four CD4+ subsets.

Each of the sorted populations had a purity greater than 98%. Notes on this clone: Its antigen is undetermined.

V was clipped by 0 bases and J by 8 bases; unmatched bases: 2. The CDR3 covers 14 residues. The V gene's germline CDR1 is SGDLS and CDR2 YYNGEE. The clonotype was recovered from a woman aged 25 to 39 with type 1 diabetes. The source material was naive CD4+ T cells from blood. This chain links TRBV9 with TRBJ2-1; 10 positions match TRBD2. CDR3 sequence (DNA): TGTGCCAGCAGCGTAGTGGGGACTAGCGATGAGCAGTTCTTC. It translates to CASSVVGTSDEQFF.